This T cell receptor (beta chain) was retrieved from a study of cytomegalovirus exposure and HLA in healthy donors. The CDR3 extends over 14 amino acids. The germline V gene encodes CDR1 SNHLY and CDR2 FYNNEI. V dropped 3 bases and J dropped 0 bases, with 8 bases sitting between them. A note on this clone: As yet, its antigen is unknown.

Healthy bone marrow donors made up the donors. General study findings and limits: An assumption of roughly uniform sequencing depth across donors underlay the presence/absence analyses. Earlier analysis looked at TCR beta V segments, and most were productive about 87% or about 30% of the time. As was reported, the HLA-A and HLA-B alleles of most subjects were accurately predicted from TCR beta sequences.

PCR involved 60 Vbeta and 13 Jbeta primers. Sequencing used immunoSEQ multiplex PCR; TCRdb keeps in-frame clones, though not all of them. The sample includes approximately 150,000 clones, roughly 79% of them seen just once. The sequenced material came from PBMCs. The chain joins TRBV2 to TRBJ1-1; D uncertain. The sequence derives from a woman in her forties or fifties in good health and CMV-seronegative. The chain's CDR3 is CASSDAGMNTEAFF. CDR3 in DNA: TGTGCCAGCAGTGACGCAGGCATGAACACTGAAGCTTTCTTT.